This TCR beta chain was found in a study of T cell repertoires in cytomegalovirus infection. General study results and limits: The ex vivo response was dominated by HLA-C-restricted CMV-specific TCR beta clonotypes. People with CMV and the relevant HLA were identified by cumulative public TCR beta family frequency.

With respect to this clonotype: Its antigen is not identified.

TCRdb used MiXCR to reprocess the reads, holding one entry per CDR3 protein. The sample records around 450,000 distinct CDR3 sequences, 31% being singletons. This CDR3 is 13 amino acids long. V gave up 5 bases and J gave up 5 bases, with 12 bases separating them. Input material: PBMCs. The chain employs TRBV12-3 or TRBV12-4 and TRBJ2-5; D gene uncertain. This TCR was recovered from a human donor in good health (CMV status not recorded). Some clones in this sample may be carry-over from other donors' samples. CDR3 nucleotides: TGTGCCAGCAGTCCCTCGATCCTGGAGACCCAGTACTTC. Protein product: CASSPSILETQYF.